Listed below are T cell receptor beta chains from one sample, sequenced in a study of blood T cell repertoires in COVID-19. TCRdb's copy holds only in-frame clones and misses some; the assay was immunoSEQ multiplex PCR. The sample lists about 74,000 clones, 80% to 90% occurring once. The sequenced sample was peripheral blood. Receptors were obtained from a woman aged 80 or older with active or convalescent COVID-19. CDR3s include the opening cysteine and the closing phenylalanine or tryptophan. The order of the fields is CDR3 length, V gene, J gene, CDR3 protein.

CDR3 length: 13; V gene: TRBV9; J gene: TRBJ2-1; CDR3 protein: CATEPGQGAPRFF
CDR3 length: 14; V gene: TRBV18; J gene: TRBJ2-7; CDR3 protein: CASSSTGGSYEQYF
CDR3 length: 12; V gene: TRBV11-1; J gene: TRBJ1-1; CDR3 protein: CASSPGQGMAFF
CDR3 length: 14; V gene: TRBV2; J gene: TRBJ1-4; CDR3 protein: CASSEVVGGEKLFF
CDR3 length: 16; V gene: TRBV15; J gene: TRBJ2-7; CDR3 protein: CATSRDGVATYYEQYF
CDR3 length: 14; V gene: TRBV24-1; J gene: TRBJ2-4; CDR3 protein: CATGRRGIKVIQYF
CDR3 length: 16; V gene: TRBV5-4; J gene: TRBJ2-3; CDR3 protein: CASSPPSGLSTDTQYF
CDR3 length: 15; V gene: TRBV6-6; J gene: TRBJ2-7; CDR3 protein: CASSEIDRGRHEQYF
CDR3 length: 12; V gene: TRBV30; J gene: TRBJ1-2; CDR3 protein: CASREEGYGYTF
CDR3 length: 13; V gene: TRBV7-2; J gene: TRBJ1-1; CDR3 protein: CASSSQQGTEAFF
CDR3 length: 19; V gene: TRBV2; J gene: TRBJ2-3; CDR3 protein: CASSAPSGGWRAGTDTQYF
CDR3 length: 16; V gene: TRBV15; J gene: TRBJ1-5; CDR3 protein: CATSRVDRGLGQPQHF
CDR3 length: 14; V gene: TRBV11-2; J gene: TRBJ2-7; CDR3 protein: CASSFGTGWYEQYF
CDR3 length: 15; V gene: TRBV6-5; J gene: TRBJ1-1; CDR3 protein: CASSYHRRFPTEAFF
CDR3 length: 16; V gene: TRBV7-9; J gene: TRBJ1-2; CDR3 protein: CASSDPILPGTSGYTF
CDR3 length: 15; V gene: TRBV6-2/TRBV6-3; J gene: TRBJ2-7; CDR3 protein: CASSTTTGPLYEQYF